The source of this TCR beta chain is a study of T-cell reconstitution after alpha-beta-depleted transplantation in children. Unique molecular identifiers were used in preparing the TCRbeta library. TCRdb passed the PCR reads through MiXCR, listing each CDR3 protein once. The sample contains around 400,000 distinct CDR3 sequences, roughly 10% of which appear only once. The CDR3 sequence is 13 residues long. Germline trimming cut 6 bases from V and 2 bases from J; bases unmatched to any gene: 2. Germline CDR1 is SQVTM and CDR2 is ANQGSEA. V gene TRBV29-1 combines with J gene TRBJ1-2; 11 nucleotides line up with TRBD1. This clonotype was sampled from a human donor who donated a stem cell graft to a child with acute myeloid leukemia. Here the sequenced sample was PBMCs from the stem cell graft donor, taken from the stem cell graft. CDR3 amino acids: CSVGDRGNYGYTF. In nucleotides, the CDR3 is TGCAGCGTAGGGGACAGGGGGAACTATGGCTACACCTTC.